This TCR beta chain was captured in a study of cytomegalovirus exposure and HLA in healthy donors. Use of 60 Vbeta and 13 Jbeta primers characterized the PCR. Here immunoSEQ multiplex PCR was the method, and the copy in TCRdb shows in-frame clones only, minus some. The repertoire holds 75,000 to 85,000 clones, with around three quarters as singletons. Germline assignment: CDR1 SGHRS and CDR2 YFSETQ. The CDR3 extends over 15 amino acids. J lost 6 bases, V lost 8 bases, and 11 bases had no gene match. The chain employs TRBV5-1 and TRBJ2-7; 13 bases agree with TRBD2. The receptor was derived from a male donor in good health and CMV-seronegative. The sample consisted of PBMCs. The CDR3 DNA reads TGCGCCAGTACCAGGACTAGCGGGAGCTCTAGCGAGCAGTACTTC. Amino acid sequence: CASTRTSGSSSEQYF.